The 26 T cell receptor beta chains below were found in one sample sequenced in a study of blood T cell repertoires in COVID-19. Some clones are missing from TCRdb's copy, which holds only in-frame ones; the method was immunoSEQ multiplex PCR. The table shows about 320,000 clones, with around 90% occurring only once. The source material was PBMCs or T cells enriched from blood (not recorded which). The receptors here all came from a woman aged 18-35 years who had recovered from COVID-19.

The chain uses TRBV7-8 and TRBJ2-7; weak D call: TRBD1 (6 bases). This CDR3 is 14 amino acids long. Germline CDR1 reads SGHVS; CDR2 reads FQNEAQ. Trimming left V 7 bases short and J 1 base short, with 14 bases between. CDR3 sequence (DNA): TGTGCCAGCACCCTATACAGGGCATCCTACGAGCAGTACTTC. As protein: CASTLYRASYEQYF.

Written as DNA, the CDR3 is TGTGCCAGCAGTTTAGGACAGGACTATGGCTACACCTTC. Translation: CASSLGQDYGYTF. The chain couples TRBV5-6 to TRBJ1-2; 7 bases line up with TRBD1. The germline V gene has CDR1 SGHDT and CDR2 YYEEEE. This CDR3 is 13 amino acids long. Losses at the gene ends were 5 bases for V and 3 bases for J; bases not matched to a gene: 4.

J is TRBJ2-1 and V is TRBV5-5; D perhaps matches TRBD2 (6 bases). Germline CDR1 and CDR2: SGHKS and YYEKEE (reference sequence). This CDR3 region has 14 residues. Trimming removed 0 bases from V and 7 bases from J, with 11 bases in between. The CDR3, as DNA: TGTGCCAGCAGCTTGGTGCCGGCGGGGAATGAGCAGTTCTTC. Translated: CASSLVPAGNEQFF.

V usage is TRBV4-3 and J usage is TRBJ1-2; D not resolved. CDR1 and CDR2 from the germline V gene are LGHNA and YSLEER. The CDR3 extends over 14 amino acids. Trimming pared 1 base from V and 0 bases from J, leaving 6 bases between. DNA of the CDR3: TGCGCCAGCAGCCAAGGCAGTGCTAACTATGGCTACACCTTC. It yields the protein CASSQGSANYGYTF.

The chain joins TRBV5-4 to TRBJ1-1; D perhaps matches TRBD1 (5 bases). Germline CDR1 reads SGHNT; CDR2 reads YYREEE (reference sequence). The CDR3 spans 15 residues. Trimming stripped 3 bases from V and 5 bases from J, with 17 bases between. CDR3 amino acids: CASSSSVGKGTEAFF. The CDR3 DNA reads TGTGCCAGCAGCTCGTCTGTAGGGAAGGGGACTGAAGCTTTCTTT.

The chain combines TRBV18 with TRBJ1-1; TRBD1 might be the D (6 bases). The CDR3 totals 15 residues. Trimming shortened V by 2 bases and J by 2 bases, and 12 bases separated the two germline ends. Germline V CDR1 and CDR2: KGHSH, LQKENI. CDR3 coding DNA: TGTGCCAGCTCACCATATTTACAGGGAAACACTGAAGCTTTCTTT. Its protein is CASSPYLQGNTEAFF.

The chain combines TRBV19 with TRBJ2-1, with 7 bases that match TRBD2. CDR3 length: 13 amino acids. CDR1 is LNHDA and CDR2 is SQIVND in the germline V gene (reference sequence). V lost 3 bases, J lost 14 bases, and 10 bases stayed unmatched. The CDR3 DNA sequence: TGTGCCAGTAGTATCGAGCGGGGAGACATAAAGTTCTTC. Protein sequence: CASSIERGDIKFF. The complete variable domain, with remaining parts taken from reference TRBV19 and TRBJ2-1, reads DGGITQSPKYLFRKEGQNVTLSCEQNLNHDAMYWYRQDPGQGLRLIYYSQIVNDFQKGDIAEGYSVSREKKESFPLTVTSAQKNPTAFYLCASSIERGDIKFFGPGTRLTVL.

The genes are TRBV4-3 and TRBJ1-5; TRBD1 might be the D (6 bases). The CDR3 totals 17 residues. From germline, CDR1 is LGHNA and CDR2 YSLEER. V shed 1 base and J shed 4 bases, with 17 bases lying between them. The CDR3, as DNA: TGCGCCAGCAGCCAAGCTTTGGGGCAGGACAGAAATCAGCCCCAGCATTTT. Translated: CASSQALGQDRNQPQHF.

This clone was seen once. This chain links TRBV9 with TRBJ1-1; no clear D. Germline assignment: CDR1 SGDLS and CDR2 YYNGEE. There are 13 residues in the CDR3. V was cut by 1 base and J by 2 bases, with 6 bases left in between. The CDR3 loop reads CASSVSPNTEAFF. CDR3 DNA: TGTGCCAGCAGCGTAAGCCCCAACACTGAAGCTTTCTTT.

The V and J genes are TRBV7-8 and TRBJ2-2, with 7 nucleotides matching TRBD2. Per germline, CDR1 SGHVS and CDR2 FQNEAQ. This CDR3 is built from 15 residues. J lost 3 bases, V lost 3 bases, and 4 bases had no gene match. CDR3 loop: CASSFRGGDTGELFF. Written as DNA, the CDR3 is TGTGCCAGCAGCTTTCGGGGAGGGGACACCGGGGAGCTGTTTTTT.

The chain is built from TRBV19 and TRBJ1-2; D not certain. The CDR3 runs to 14 residues. From germline, CDR1 is LNHDA and CDR2 SQIVND (reference sequence). V lost 7 bases and J 5 bases, leaving 17 bases between the germline ends. CDR3 nucleotides: TGTGCCAGTACCCTAAGGGAGGGAGCGTATGGCTACACCTTC. Translation: CASTLREGAYGYTF.

V is TRBV15 and J is TRBJ2-3; 7 nucleotides line up with TRBD1. V trimming: 2 bases; J trimming: 0 bases; junction bases outside the gene matches: 2. Per the germline V gene, CDR1 is LNHNV and CDR2 is YYDKDF (reference sequence). The CDR3 totals 15 residues. This CDR3 reads CATSRWTGSTDTQYF. CDR3 DNA sequence: TGTGCCACCAGCAGATGGACAGGTAGCACAGATACGCAGTATTTT.

The chain's CDR3 is CASSLEGPGAQYF. CDR3 nucleotides: TGCGCCAGCAGCTTGGAAGGCCCGGGAGCCCAGTACTTC. V gene TRBV5-1 combines with J gene TRBJ2-5; tentatively, D is TRBD2 (6 bases). V lost 0 bases to trimming and J lost 9 bases, with 12 bases between them. CDR1 SGHRS and CDR2 YFSETQ come from the germline V gene. The CDR3 extends over 13 amino acids.

V is TRBV9 and J is TRBJ1-4; TRBD1 matches 8 bases. This CDR3 has 15 residues. The germline V gene has CDR1 SGDLS and CDR2 YYNGEE. The trim removed 6 bases at V and 4 bases at J, leaving 8 bases unmatched. This chain's CDR3 is CASNRAGGVNEKLFF. CDR3 bases: TGTGCCAGCAACCGGGCAGGGGGCGTTAATGAAAAACTGTTTTTT.

The CDR3 DNA sequence: TGTGCCAGCAGCTTAGGGGCCTCCCAAAATTCACCCCTCCACTTT. As protein: CASSLGASQNSPLHF. V gene TRBV7-2 combines with J gene TRBJ1-6; D not certain. The germline V gene has CDR1 SGHTA and CDR2 FQGNSA. The CDR3 runs 15 residues. Trimming took off 1 base at V and 7 bases at J, with 11 bases between the two ends.

Details on this clone: A read error may explain this, as a much larger clone is one base away. V usage is TRBV9 and J usage is TRBJ1-1; D is unclear. The germline CDR1 and CDR2 sequences are SGDLS and YYNGEE. Trimming removed 4 bases at V and 4 bases at J, with 20 bases between. CDR3 length: 16 amino acids. The CDR3 sequence: CASSPSYRIGSTEAFF. The CDR3 bases are TGTGCCAGCAGCCCGTCATATAGGATAGGGAGCACTGAAGCTTTCTTT.

This chain connects TRBV29-1 to TRBJ1-3, with D hard to call. This CDR3 is 14 amino acids long. V was cut by 3 bases and J by 1 base, with 10 bases left in between. Germline loops: CDR1 SQVTM, CDR2 ANQGSEA. The CDR3 DNA is TGCAGCGTTGATGGCAGGCTGTCTGGAAACACCATATATTTT. Protein: CSVDGRLSGNTIYF.

This clone has a single count. The rearrangement uses TRBV4-2 and TRBJ1-2, with D possibly being TRBD1 (5 bases). V was clipped by 0 bases and J by 1 base, with 15 bases between them. The CDR3 sequence is 17 residues long. Germline values: CDR1 LGHNA, CDR2 YNFKEQ. This chain's CDR3 is CASSQEPGHSVNYGYTF. CDR3 in DNA: TGTGCCAGCAGCCAAGAACCTGGACACAGCGTTAACTATGGCTACACCTTC.

This clone was counted only a few times. The chain couples TRBV27 to TRBJ1-2; D is unresolved. The CDR3 loop spans 13 amino acids. V was trimmed by 5 bases and J by 8 bases, leaving 15 bases between them. Germline assignment: CDR1 MNHEY and CDR2 SMNVEV (reference sequence). The CDR3 DNA reads TGTGCCAGCAGTCGGTGGGGTGGGGAGGGCTACACCTTC. This gives the protein CASSRWGGEGYTF.

This chain joins TRBV6-5 and TRBJ2-6, with a tentative D call TRBD1 (6 bases). Trimming took off 4 bases at V and 0 bases at J, with 10 bases between the two ends. Looked up from germline, CDR1 is MNHEY and CDR2 is SVGAGI. This CDR3 has 16 residues. The CDR3 sequence: CASSWTALSGANVLTF. The CDR3 coding sequence is TGTGCCAGCAGTTGGACAGCTCTCTCTGGGGCCAACGTCCTGACTTTC.

V gene TRBV19 combines with J gene TRBJ2-1, with 8 bases aligning to TRBD2. The CDR3 covers 16 residues. V lost 3 bases and J lost 0; bases outside the gene matches: 4. The V gene's germline CDR1 is LNHDA and CDR2 SQIVND (reference sequence). This chain's CDR3 is CASSMTSANSYNEQFF. The CDR3 DNA reads as TGTGCCAGTAGTATGACTAGCGCAAACTCCTACAATGAGCAGTTCTTC.

The J gene is TRBJ1-6, the V gene TRBV2; 7 bases match TRBD1. This CDR3 region has 15 residues. Germline-derived CDR1 and CDR2 are SNHLY and FYNNEI. V gave up 8 bases and J gave up 4 bases; unmatched junction bases: 8. The CDR3 protein is CASLVGTAYNSPLHF. For the CDR3, the DNA is TGTGCCAGCCTTGTCGGGACAGCGTATAATTCACCCCTCCACTTT.

J is TRBJ1-2 and V is TRBV30, with D unresolved. V dropped 0 bases and J dropped 4 bases, with 6 bases sitting between them. The CDR3 has 12 residues. Looked up from germline, CDR1 is GTSNPN and CDR2 is SVGIG (reference sequence). The CDR3 nucleotides read TGTGCCTGGAGTGTAATTCGCTATGGCTACACCTTC. Protein product: CAWSVIRYGYTF.

The chain couples TRBV25-1 to TRBJ1-5, with no clear D. Between the trimmed V and J ends, which lost 3 bases and 1 base, there was a span of 4 bases. This CDR3 is 13 amino acids long. Germline lookup yields CDR1 MGHDK and CDR2 SYGVNS. The CDR3 loop is CASSDLSNQPQHF. The DNA for the CDR3 is TGTGCCAGCAGTGACTTAAGCAATCAGCCCCAGCATTTT. Complete variable domain (other parts from reference TRBV25-1 and TRBJ1-5): EADIYQTPRYLVIGTGKKITLECSQTMGHDKMYWYQQDPGMELHLIHYSYGVNSTEKGDLSSESTVSRIRTEHFPLTLESARPSHTSQYLCASSDLSNQPQHFGDGTRLSIL.

The V call is TRBV18, the J call TRBJ2-3, with a weak D call TRBD2 (7 bases). There are 14 residues in the CDR3. Germline lookup yields CDR1 KGHSH and CDR2 LQKENI. V lost 3 bases and J lost 3, with 10 bases in between. The CDR3 sequence is CASSPGGATDTQYF. CDR3 sequence (DNA): TGTGCCAGCTCACCGGGGGGGGCAACAGATACGCAGTATTTT.

The chain recombines TRBV2 with TRBJ2-2; 7 positions match TRBD1. Germline V gives CDR1 SNHLY, CDR2 FYNNEI. Trimming at V came to 6 bases and at J to 0 bases, leaving 4 bases not matched to a gene. The CDR3 is 15 residues long. CDR3 protein: CASRRQGANTGELFF. The CDR3 DNA is TGTGCCAGCAGGCGACAGGGCGCGAACACCGGGGAGCTGTTTTTT.